These 8 T cell receptor beta chains share one sample of origin, sequenced in a study of blood T cell repertoires in COVID-19. Generated by immunoSEQ multiplex PCR, the TCRdb table keeps only in-frame clones and is missing some. The repertoire holds fewer than 95,000 clones, with about nine tenths as singletons. The source material was peripheral blood. These receptors all come from a male donor with acute or convalescent COVID-19.

The V and J genes are TRBV4-1 and TRBJ2-7; D gene ambiguous. Germline CDR1 reads MGHRA; CDR2 reads YSYEKL. The CDR3 is 15 residues long. The V end lost 3 bases, the J end lost 6 bases, and 18 bases lay between the germline ends. CDR3: CASSQEIGVASEQYF. CDR3 sequence (DNA): TGCGCCAGCAGCCAGGAGATAGGAGTAGCTTCCGAGCAGTACTTC.

The J gene is TRBJ2-2, the V gene TRBV11-3; D is unclear. Trimming took 1 base from V and 6 from J, leaving 3 bases between them. CDR1 and CDR2 from the germline V gene are SGHNT and YENEEA. The CDR3 loop spans 12 amino acids. CDR3 sequence: CASSLAAGELFF. The CDR3 DNA follows: TGTGCCAGCAGCTTAGCGGCCGGGGAGCTGTTTTTT.

V usage is TRBV19 and J usage is TRBJ1-1, with D possibly matching TRBD1 (6 bases). The CDR3 runs 16 residues. V lost 6 bases, J lost 5 bases, and 22 bases lay in between. The germline V gene has CDR1 LNHDA and CDR2 SQIVND (reference sequence). The DNA of the CDR3 is TGTGCCAGTAGGCCCGCGGGGGGCTCAGGGAGAACTGAAGCTTTCTTT. It is translated as CASRPAGGSGRTEAFF.

The rearrangement links TRBV6-5 to TRBJ1-5, with 7 nucleotides matching TRBD1. CDR3 length: 14 amino acids. V gave up 6 bases and J gave up 6 bases; unmatched junction bases: 8. The germline V gene has CDR1 MNHEY and CDR2 SVGAGI. The CDR3 is CASSLDRVVQPQHF. The CDR3 DNA is TGTGCCAGCAGCTTAGACAGGGTGGTTCAGCCCCAGCATTTT.

The V gene is TRBV29-1, the J gene TRBJ1-2; the D gene is possibly TRBD1 (6 bases). V was trimmed by 1 base and J by 7 bases, leaving 19 bases between them. CDR3 length: 15 amino acids. Germline CDR1 is SQVTM and CDR2 is ANQGSEA. This chain's CDR3 is CSVEVQGRGTGGYTF. The CDR3 DNA reads TGCAGCGTTGAAGTCCAGGGCAGGGGTACGGGTGGCTACACCTTC. The full variable domain, rest sourced from reference TRBV29-1 and TRBJ1-2, is SAVISQKPSRDICQRGTSLTIQCQVDSQVTMMFWYRQQPGQSLTLIATANQGSEATYESGFVIDKFPISRPNLTFSTLTVSNMSPEDSSIYLCSVEVQGRGTGGYTFGSGTRLTVV.

The chain carries TRBV9 and TRBJ1-1; possible D gene TRBD1, 5 bases. The germline gives CDR1 SGDLS, CDR2 YYNGEE. V lost 0 bases and J 1 base, leaving 7 bases between the germline ends. The CDR3 contains 14 residues. CDR3 sequence: CASSVGGPNTEAFF. CDR3 sequence (DNA): TGTGCCAGCAGCGTAGGGGGCCCGAACACTGAAGCTTTCTTT.

The CDR3 bases are TGTGCCAGCAGCTTCCGGGGTAATGAAAAACTGTTTTTT. It is translated as CASSFRGNEKLFF. The chain carries TRBV7-2 and TRBJ1-4; D uncertain. Deletions cut 3 bases from V and 4 bases from J, with 6 bases between. From germline, CDR1 is SGHTA and CDR2 FQGNSA. This CDR3 has 13 residues.

CDR3 DNA: TGTGCCAGCAGTGAAGCGGGGGGGGGTATTTCACCCCTCCACTTT. Its protein is CASSEAGGGISPLHF. This rearrangement joins TRBV6-1 to TRBJ1-6, with D tentatively TRBD1 (5 bases). The germline gives CDR1 MNHNS, CDR2 SASEGT. V lost 0 bases, J lost 9 bases, and 12 bases lay in between. The CDR3 covers 15 residues.